The 28 T cell receptor beta chains given below trace back to one sample, sequenced in a study of CD4 T cells in relation to SARS-CoV-2 and coronaviruses. The data were produced by immunoSEQ multiplex PCR, yet TCRdb's version contains in-frame clones alone and is incomplete. The sample has some 21,000 clones, about 81% seen once. What these receptors recognize is not known. CD4+ T cells from unexposed donors were obtained before the COVID-19 pandemic (2011-2018). The cells were cultured for 10 days before CD4+ T cells were isolated. The sample comprised CD4+ T cells from PBMCs, cultured in vitro. The receptors originated from a human donor in good health.

The CDR3 DNA reads as TGTGCCACCAGTCGCCCGGGGAGCACCGGGGAGCTGTTTTTT. Encoded protein: CATSRPGSTGELFF. The chain combines TRBV24-1 with TRBJ2-2, with D possibly being TRBD2 (5 bases). Looked up from germline, CDR1 is KGHDR and CDR2 is SFDVKD. The CDR3 length is 14 residues. V was cut by 6 bases and J by 4 bases, with 11 bases left in between.

The genes are TRBV7-2 and TRBJ2-3; D call uncertain. Per the germline V gene, CDR1 is SGHTA and CDR2 is FQGNSA. The CDR3 runs 13 residues. The germline V and J ends were trimmed by 6 bases and 4 bases, with 11 bases remaining between them. The CDR3 loop is CASRRNGPDTQYF. CDR3 nucleotides: TGTGCCAGCAGAAGGAACGGGCCAGATACGCAGTATTTT.

The chain joins TRBV2 to TRBJ1-1; D gene unclear. Per germline, CDR1 SNHLY and CDR2 FYNNEI. V dropped 8 bases and J dropped 1 base, with 11 bases sitting between them. The CDR3 consists of 13 residues. The CDR3 reads CASSTARNTEAFF. CDR3 nucleotides: TGTGCCAGCTCAACCGCCAGGAACACTGAAGCTTTCTTT.

By sample share, this clone is large. The chain is built from TRBV19 and TRBJ2-1, with 7 bases that match TRBD2. Trimming at V came to 6 bases and at J to 6 bases, leaving 11 bases not matched to a gene. The CDR3 consists of 15 residues. Germline V CDR1 and CDR2: LNHDA, SQIVND (reference sequence). CDR3 amino acids: CASRAVAGSFNEQFF. CDR3 nucleotide sequence: TGTGCCAGTAGGGCCGTAGCGGGCTCATTCAATGAGCAGTTCTTC.

The genes are TRBV4-1 and TRBJ2-7, with TRBD2 as a possible D gene (6 bases). V lost 1 base and J 6 bases, leaving 13 bases between the germline ends. This CDR3 has 14 residues. CDR1 is MGHRA and CDR2 is YSYEKL in the germline V gene. CDR3 in amino acids: CASSQVGGLFEQYF. The CDR3 nucleotides read TGCGCCAGCAGCCAAGTCGGGGGACTGTTCGAGCAGTACTTC.

The chain is built from TRBV6-5 and TRBJ1-2; D is possibly TRBD1 (5 bases). The CDR3 sequence is 15 residues long. The germline gives CDR1 MNHEY, CDR2 SVGAGI. V lost 6 bases to trimming and J lost 1 base, with 15 bases between them. CDR3 nucleotides: TGTGCCAGCAGGGGTGAAGGGCAGGGTAACTATGGCTACACCTTC. Encoded protein: CASRGEGQGNYGYTF.

This rearrangement joins TRBV30 to TRBJ2-7, with 13 bases matching TRBD2. Germline trimming cut 2 bases from V and 2 bases from J; bases unmatched to any gene: 6. CDR3 length: 16 amino acids. Germline V gene data show CDR1 as GTSNPN and CDR2 as SVGIG (reference sequence). CDR3 nucleotides: TGTGCCTGGAGTCCACAGACTAGCGGGAGGCCCTACGAGCAGTACTTC. This gives the protein CAWSPQTSGRPYEQYF.

The chain carries TRBV11-2 and TRBJ1-1, with a possible D match to TRBD1 (6 bases). V was shortened by 6 bases and J by 4 bases, with 15 bases between the two germline ends. Germline CDR1 and CDR2: SGHAT and FQNNGV. The CDR3 sequence is 14 residues long. Here the CDR3 reads CASSTGSSSTEAFF. DNA for the CDR3: TGTGCCAGCAGTACAGGGTCTAGTAGCACTGAAGCTTTCTTT.

The chain employs TRBV5-1 and TRBJ2-1, with 12 nucleotides matching TRBD2. J gave up 7 bases and V 5 bases, and 10 bases lay outside the gene matches. Per germline, CDR1 SGHRS and CDR2 YFSETQ. The CDR3 is 16 residues long. The CDR3, as DNA: TGCGCCAGCAGTTCAACGACTAGCGGGAGTGTTAATGAGCAGTTCTTC. It yields the protein CASSSTTSGSVNEQFF.

This clone was seen only a few times. This sequence joins TRBV9 and TRBJ1-3, with D possibly TRBD1 on 5 matching bases. This CDR3 is built from 16 residues. V lost 4 bases and J 0 bases, leaving 14 bases between the germline ends. Germline CDR1 and CDR2: SGDLS and YYNGEE. The CDR3 sequence: CASSPWRGRSGNTIYF. The CDR3 bases are TGTGCCAGCAGCCCATGGAGGGGACGCTCTGGAAACACCATATATTTT.

This chain connects TRBV11-1 to TRBJ2-5, with 7 bases identical to TRBD1. This CDR3 contains 16 residues. Looked up from germline, CDR1 is SGHAT and CDR2 is FQDESV (reference sequence). V lost 7 bases, J lost 2 bases, and 13 bases stayed unmatched. The CDR3 bases are TGTGCCAGCACCCCTACAACAGGGGACAATCAAGAGACCCAGTACTTC. Translating it yields CASTPTTGDNQETQYF.

This clone was seen just once. This sequence joins TRBV7-9 and TRBJ2-1; D is perhaps TRBD1 (6 bases). Germline V CDR1 and CDR2: SEHNR, FQNEAQ (reference sequence). This CDR3 comprises 14 residues. The V and J ends lost 5 bases and 4 bases respectively, with 12 bases between them. DNA of the CDR3: TGTGCCAGCAGCCAGGACAGCCCGTACAATGAGCAGTTCTTC. It encodes CASSQDSPYNEQFF.

The genes are TRBV3-1 (or the pseudogene TRBV3-2) and TRBJ2-7; D is unclear. The germline CDR1 and CDR2 sequences are LGHDT and YNNKEL (reference sequence). The CDR3 covers 11 residues. Trimming pared 2 bases from V and 6 bases from J, leaving 5 bases between. The CDR3 spells CASSQKSEQYF. The CDR3 DNA reads TGTGCCAGCAGCCAAAAGAGCGAGCAGTACTTC.

This chain uses TRBV21-1 with TRBJ2-7; TRBD2 reflects the table's D call only, with no check against the DNA. TRBV21-1 is shown as a pseudogene. The CDR3 covers 15 residues. CDR3 sequence reads: CASPRRSLSSYEQYF. CDR3 in DNA: TGTGCCAGCCCCAGGAGGTCACTGAGCTCCTACGAGCAGTACTTC.

The gene calls are TRBV7-2 and TRBJ1-1; D is ambiguous. The CDR3 sequence is 14 residues long. V gave up 3 bases and J gave up 0 bases, with 8 bases separating them. Germline CDR1 is SGHTA and CDR2 is FQGNSA. CDR3 sequence: CASSFLGLNTEAFF. The CDR3 DNA is TGTGCCAGCAGCTTTCTAGGGCTGAACACTGAAGCTTTCTTT.

CDR3 sequence (DNA): TGCGCCAGCAGCAACTCCCTCCAAGAGACCCAGTACTTC. This codes for CASSNSLQETQYF. The chain has TRBV5-1 and TRBJ2-5; D call uncertain. Germline assignment: CDR1 SGHRS and CDR2 YFSETQ. V was shortened by 4 bases and J by 1 base, with 8 bases between the two germline ends. The CDR3 is 13 amino acids.

The CDR3 region has the DNA TGTGCCAGCAGTAACCGAGCGGGAGATGGTGGGGAGCAGTACTTC. Protein: CASSNRAGDGGEQYF. The gene calls are TRBV28 and TRBJ2-7, with 8 nucleotides matching TRBD2. V lost 5 bases and J lost 7; bases outside the gene matches: 13. CDR1 MDHEN and CDR2 SYDVKM come from the germline V gene. The CDR3 is 15 amino acids.

The chain couples TRBV29-1 to TRBJ2-7, with 8 positions matching TRBD1. The CDR3 is made up of 12 amino acids. From germline, CDR1 is SQVTM and CDR2 ANQGSEA. Trimming at V came to 7 bases and at J to 3 bases, leaving 5 bases not matched to a gene. The DNA of the CDR3 is TGCAGCGCTGGGACAGGATACTACGAGCAGTACTTC. The encoded protein is CSAGTGYYEQYF.

This CDR3 reads CASSLGTGNQPQHF. The CDR3 nucleotides read TGTGCCAGCAGCTTAGGGACAGGTAATCAGCCCCAGCATTTT. The V and J genes are TRBV7-9 and TRBJ1-5, with 7 bases that match TRBD1. The junction had 1 base not matched to a gene; V was cut back by 1 base and J by 4 bases. Per germline, CDR1 SEHNR and CDR2 FQNEAQ (reference sequence). The CDR3 sequence is 14 residues long.

The CDR3, as DNA: TGTGCTAGTGGTTTGGTACAGCGGGCTGAAGCTTTCTTT. Encoded protein: CASGLVQRAEAFF. The chain links TRBV12-5 to TRBJ1-1; D is uncertain. V shed 0 bases and J shed 6 bases, with 8 bases lying between them. Germline CDR1 LGHNT, CDR2 FRNRAP. This CDR3 has 13 amino acids.

This chain joins TRBV4-1 and TRBJ1-6; D is uncertain. The CDR3 is made up of 16 amino acids. V lost 0 bases and J lost 0, with 6 bases in between. Germline V CDR1 and CDR2: MGHRA, YSYEKL. The CDR3 is CASSQESNSYNSPLHF. CDR3 nucleotide sequence: TGCGCCAGCAGCCAAGAGAGCAACTCCTATAATTCACCCCTCCACTTT.

The chain links TRBV7-8 to TRBJ2-7; tentative D call: TRBD1 (8 bases). Germline-derived CDR1 and CDR2 are SGHVS and FQNEAQ. V lost 5 bases, J lost 5 bases, and 22 bases lay in between. The CDR3 runs 16 residues. Written as DNA, the CDR3 is TGTGCCAGCAGCATCGGCGGGGGACAGGTCATCCACGAGCAGTACTTC. It specifies CASSIGGGQVIHEQYF.

This clone qualifies as medium-sized. The CDR3 DNA follows: TGTGCCAGCTCACCAGCGGATTTGAACACCGGGGAGCTGTTTTTT. Its translation is CASSPADLNTGELFF. This sequence joins TRBV18 and TRBJ2-2, with D uncertain. Trimming left V 2 bases short and J 1 base short, with 8 bases between. The CDR3 is 15 amino acids. Germline CDR1 and CDR2: KGHSH and LQKENI.

The chain links TRBV5-1 to TRBJ1-4; possibly TRBD1 for D (6 bases). The V and J ends lost 0 bases and 4 bases respectively, with 10 bases between them. The CDR3 consists of 15 residues. CDR1 and CDR2 (germline): SGHRS, YFSETQ. The CDR3 region is CASSLGTVSNEKLFF. The DNA of the CDR3 is TGCGCCAGCAGCTTGGGGACAGTTAGTAATGAAAAACTGTTTTTT.

The rearrangement links TRBV29-1 to TRBJ2-1; a weak D match, TRBD1 (6 bases). This CDR3 has 12 amino acids. Trimming cost V 8 bases and J 3 bases, with 11 bases left between them. Germline CDR1 and CDR2: SQVTM and ANQGSEA. CDR3 sequence: CSIGQYYNEQFF. For the CDR3, the DNA is TGCAGCATAGGACAGTACTACAATGAGCAGTTCTTC.

This chain connects TRBV6-5 to TRBJ1-1; D is unclear. CDR3 length equals 13 residues. V was cut by 4 bases and J by 1 base, with 7 bases left in between. Per the germline V gene, CDR1 is MNHEY and CDR2 is SVGAGI. The CDR3 here is CASSFTGNTEAFF. The DNA of the CDR3 is TGTGCCAGCAGTTTTACCGGGAACACTGAAGCTTTCTTT.

The J gene is TRBJ1-2, the V gene TRBV20-1; D not certain. Germline CDR1 and CDR2: DFQATT and SNEGSKA (reference sequence). Trimming stripped 6 bases from V and 6 bases from J, with 11 bases between. The length of the CDR3 is 11 residues. CDR3 region: CSAPRWDGYTF. The CDR3 coding sequence is TGCAGTGCACCGCGGTGGGATGGCTACACCTTC.

This rearrangement joins TRBV6-6 to TRBJ1-2; no clear D gene. This CDR3 spans 10 amino acids. Germline CDR1 and CDR2: MNHNY and SVGAGI (reference sequence). V gave up 6 bases and J gave up 7 bases, with 6 bases separating them. CDR3 sequence (DNA): TGTGCCAGCAGCCAAAGTGGCTACACCTTC. Amino acid sequence: CASSQSGYTF.